These T cell receptor beta chains were read from a single sample in a study of graft-versus-host responses after intestinal transplantation. Clones were sequenced by immunoSEQ multiplex PCR, and TCRdb holds only the in-frame ones, with some missing. The profile shows about 21,000 clones, over 80% of them singletons. The source material was PBMCs, sampled about 37 weeks after intestinal transplant. The receptors stem from a human patient who received an intestinal transplant, so some T cells may come from the graft donor. Each CDR3 is given with its conserved first and last residue. The D gene is left open where the match is weak. Expanded clones are given a class, and other clones once, few, many or no size at all.

V gene	D gene	clone size	J gene	CDR3 DNA	CDR3 protein
TRBV28	TRBD2	once	TRBJ2-7	TGTGCCAGCAGTTCACTAGCGGGAGAGGATAGCTACGAGCAGTACTTC	CASSSLAGEDSYEQYF
TRBV5-5	TRBD2	NA	TRBJ2-1	TGTGCCAGCAGCAAACCGGGACTAGTTGCCTACAATGAGCAGTTCTTC	CASSKPGLVAYNEQFF
TRBV27	NA	NA	TRBJ2-5	TGTGCCAGCAGTTTCCGGAGGAAGGATGAGACCCAGTACTTC	CASSFRRKDETQYF
TRBV30	TRBD2	few	TRBJ2-1	TGTGCCTGGAGTGGACTAGCGGGAGTCGATGAGCAGTTCTTC	CAWSGLAGVDEQFF
TRBV15	TRBD2	NA	TRBJ2-7	TGTGCCACCAGCAAAGGGACTAGCGGGATTTACGAGCAGTACTTC	CATSKGTSGIYEQYF
TRBV13	NA	NA	TRBJ2-5	TGTGCCAGCAGCTTATTATCCCGGCTAGCGCAACAAGAGACCCAGTACTTC	CASSLLSRLAQQETQYF
TRBV27	TRBD2	once	TRBJ2-7	TGTGCCAGCAGTTTAGGGACTAGCGGAGGCTACGAGCAGTACTTC	CASSLGTSGGYEQYF
TRBV9	TRBD1	NA	TRBJ1-1	TGTGCCAGCAGTGACAGGGGGGGAACTGAAGCTTTCTTT	CASSDRGGTEAFF
TRBV2	NA	NA	TRBJ1-2	TGTGCCAGCAGGGGTGCCAGGCCTCTTAACTATGGCTACACCTTC	CASRGARPLNYGYTF
TRBV27	TRBD1	few	TRBJ1-6	TGTGCCAGCAGAACCGGGACAGGGTCCCCCCTCCACTTT	CASRTGTGSPLHF
TRBV18	TRBD2	NA	TRBJ2-1	TGTGCCAGCTCACCGCGGCAGCGGGATAAGGCCAATGAGCAGTTCTTC	CASSPRQRDKANEQFF
TRBV7-3	NA	few	TRBJ2-5	TGTGCCAGCAGCTTAAATAGCGGCGGGTGGGGAGAGACCCAGTACTTC	CASSLNSGGWGETQYF
TRBV13	TRBD2	few	TRBJ2-7	TGTGCCAGCAGCTTACTAGCGGGCGGCTCCTACGAGCAGTACTTC	CASSLLAGGSYEQYF
TRBV5-1	NA	NA	TRBJ2-7	TGCGCCAGCATGACAGAGTCCTACGAGCAGTACTTC	CASMTESYEQYF
TRBV9	TRBD2	NA	TRBJ2-3	TGTGCCAGCAGCGCCGGGACTAGCGGCACAGATACGCAGTATTTT	CASSAGTSGTDTQYF
TRBV6-6	NA	NA	TRBJ1-4	TGTGCCAGCAGTTATCGGGCAGTTAATGAAAAACTGTTTTTT	CASSYRAVNEKLFF
TRBV9	NA	NA	TRBJ2-5	TGTGCCAGCAGCGTAGAGGGGCAAGAGACCCAGTACTTC	CASSVEGQETQYF
TRBV5-1	TRBD2	NA	TRBJ2-1	TGCGCCAGCAGCTTATTAGCGGGAGAGGGTAATGAGCAGTTCTTC	CASSLLAGEGNEQFF
TRBV4-1	NA	NA	TRBJ1-2	TGCGCCAGCAGCCAGGGGGGGGGCCCATATGGCTACACCTTC	CASSQGGGPYGYTF
TRBV5-4	NA	NA	TRBJ1-1	TGTGCCAGCAGCCCCTACGGGGGGAACACTGAAGCTTTCTTT	CASSPYGGNTEAFF
TRBV19	NA	NA	TRBJ1-1	TGTGCCAGTAGTACGGGACGGGACGGTTTGAACACTGAAGCTTTCTTT	CASSTGRDGLNTEAFF
TRBV10-3	NA	NA	TRBJ2-1	TGTGCCGCCGTTGCTGACTCCTACAATGAGCAGTTCTTC	CAAVADSYNEQFF
TRBV15	NA	NA	TRBJ2-1	TGTGCCACCAGCAGAGATCTTTCCGTGAATGAGCAGTTCTTC	CATSRDLSVNEQFF
TRBV7-8	NA	NA	TRBJ2-3	TGTGCCAGCAGCAATCCCCAGGGAACAGATACGCAGTATTTT	CASSNPQGTDTQYF
TRBV14	NA	NA	TRBJ2-7	TGTGCCAGCAGCCACGACAGGCCGTTCTCCTACGAGCAGTACTTC	CASSHDRPFSYEQYF
TRBV6-1	TRBD1	NA	TRBJ1-1	TGTGCCAGCAGTAACCGGGACAGGGGTGAAGCTTTCTTT	CASSNRDRGEAFF
TRBV7-9	NA	medium-sized	TRBJ2-1	TGTGCCAGCAGCTTAGCGGCAAAAGCGGCCCACTACAATGAGCAGTTCTTC	CASSLAAKAAHYNEQFF
TRBV18	NA	NA	TRBJ2-7	TGTGCCAGCTCACCACAAGTCGCGGACGAGCAGTACTTC	CASSPQVADEQYF
TRBV18	NA	NA	TRBJ2-3	TGTGCCAGCTCACCCGACGGGCTCACAGATACGCAGTATTTT	CASSPDGLTDTQYF
TRBV6-5	NA	NA	TRBJ2-7	TGTGCCAGCAGTCAGGCGGGCAGAGAGCAGTACTTC	CASSQAGREQYF
TRBV25-1	NA	NA	TRBJ2-5	TGTGCCAGCAGTGAAAGGGGGGGAGAGACCCAGTACTTC	CASSERGGETQYF
TRBV27	TRBD2	NA	TRBJ2-1	TGTGCCAGCAGAAGTGGACTAGCGGCTTACAATGAGCAGTTCTTC	CASRSGLAAYNEQFF
TRBV6-6	NA	NA	TRBJ2-7	TGTGCCAGCACCCGTGAATTCAGGGTGCCCTCCTACGAGCAGTACTTC	CASTREFRVPSYEQYF
TRBV27	TRBD2	NA	TRBJ2-7	TGTGCCAGCAGTTTAATTGCGGGAGACCTCCGGTTCGACCCTTCCTACGAGCAGTACTTC	CASSLIAGDLRFDPSYEQYF
TRBV4-1	TRBD1	NA	TRBJ2-7	TGCGCCAGCAGCCGTAACTCCGGGACAGGGGACAACGAGCAGTACTTC	CASSRNSGTGDNEQYF
TRBV6-1	TRBD2	NA	TRBJ2-5	TGTGCCAGCAGTGGAGGACTAGCGGGAGGGTCTGAGACCCAGTACTTC	CASSGGLAGGSETQYF
TRBV29-1	TRBD2	NA	TRBJ2-2	TGCAGCGTCCCAAGCCCGGTAGCGGGAGCGGCCGGGGAGCTGTTTTTT	CSVPSPVAGAAGELFF
TRBV7-2	NA	NA	TRBJ1-1	TGTGCCAGCAGCTTAGACAGGGCCACTGAAGCTTTCTTT	CASSLDRATEAFF
TRBV27	NA	NA	TRBJ1-2	TGTGCCAGCAGCGTCTCAGTCTCCGCTAACTATGGCTACACCTTC	CASSVSVSANYGYTF
TRBV6-6	TRBD1	NA	TRBJ2-4	TGTGCCAGCAGTATTAAGACAGGGTCCAAAAACATTCAGTACTTC	CASSIKTGSKNIQYF
TRBV5-1	NA	NA	TRBJ2-3	TGCGCCAGCAGCTTGGCCCGATATAGCGGAAGCACAGATACGCAGTATTTT	CASSLARYSGSTDTQYF
TRBV29-1	NA	NA	TRBJ1-1	TGCAGCGTGGCCAAGGCCCCCGGGGACACTGAAGCTTTCTTT	CSVAKAPGDTEAFF
TRBV7-6	TRBD1	NA	TRBJ2-5	TGTGCCAGCAGCGTTGGACAGGGGGTGGAGACCCAGTACTTC	CASSVGQGVETQYF
TRBV4-2	NA	NA	TRBJ1-2	TGTGCCAGCAGCCTCTCGGGGTTGAAAGACCTTGGCTACACCTTC	CASSLSGLKDLGYTF
TRBV6-1	TRBD2	NA	TRBJ2-7	TGTGCCAGCAGTGGGGGACTAGCGGACCTGGGGTACGAGCAGTACTTC	CASSGGLADLGYEQYF
TRBV27	TRBD1	NA	TRBJ2-3	TGTGCCAGCAGAGAATGGACAGGGGGGGGCACAGATACGCAGTATTTT	CASREWTGGGTDTQYF